This record concerns one T cell receptor (beta chain) sequence. The antigen remains undetermined. This sample was taken from a study of T cell repertoires in cytomegalovirus infection. Study details: It was the public TCR beta signatures that indicated both CMV infection and matching HLA type.

MiXCR, applied by TCRdb to the reads, yields one record per CDR3 protein. The table shows approximately 750,000 distinct CDR3 sequences, with less than 40% occurring only once. The study, taken as a whole, reports: The ex vivo response showed dominance by HLA-C-restricted CMV-specific TCR beta clonotypes.

The TCR originated in a human donor in good health (CMV status not recorded). Some clones in this sample may be carry-over from other donors' samples. The sequenced sample was PBMCs.

The CDR3 DNA reads as TGTGCCAGCAGCCCTTTCGGACAGTCTAACACTGAAGCTTTCTTT. This sequence encodes CASSPFGQSNTEAFF. The gene calls are TRBV27 and TRBJ1-1; TRBD1 is a possible D gene (6 bases). Trimming took 6 bases from V and 2 from J, leaving 16 bases between them. The length of the CDR3 is 15 residues. Germline V gene sequence: CDR1 MNHEY, CDR2 SMNVEV (reference sequence).